This T cell receptor (beta chain) derives from a study of cytomegalovirus exposure and HLA in healthy donors. PCR employed 60 Vbeta and 13 Jbeta primers. The method was immunoSEQ multiplex PCR; TCRdb's version includes in-frame clones alone and lacks a portion of them. This table holds 55,000 to 75,000 clones, over 70% found once. This clone has a handful of counts. The antigen remains undetermined. CDR3 length: 12 amino acids. V lost 3 bases and J lost 10, with 13 bases in between. Germline-derived CDR1 and CDR2 are GTSNPN and SVGIG (reference sequence). Study results and caveats: About 150 TCR beta chains were listed as cytomegalovirus-associated.

The gene calls are TRBV30 and TRBJ2-1, with D hard to call. What was sequenced was PBMCs. This TCR derives from a human donor in good health. This chain's CDR3 is CAWSPYPTEQFF. CDR3 nucleotides: TGTGCCTGGAGCCCTTATCCTACGGAGCAGTTCTTC.